A selection of T cell receptor beta chains follows, all from one sample in a study of T cell repertoires in cytomegalovirus infection. TCRdb re-called the reads with MiXCR, one entry per CDR3 protein. The table has about 900,000 distinct CDR3 sequences, approximately 31% seen once. Their antigens are not known. Source: cultured CD8+ T cells from PBMCs, taken from culture after CMV antigen stimulation. Every receptor here comes from a human donor in good health (CMV status not recorded). Some clones in this sample may be carry-over from other donors' samples. Each CDR3 is given with its conserved first and last residue. The D gene is left open where the match is weak. Some rows mark clone size as missing; the rest say once, few, many or name a class of expanded clone.

j_call	clone_size	v_call	d_call	cdr3_aa	cdr3_nt
TRBJ1-5	.	TRBV2	TRBD1	CASSPPGQGGKQPQHF	TGTGCCAGCAGCCCACCGGGACAGGGTGGAAAGCAGCCCCAGCATTTT
TRBJ1-2	.	TRBV19	.	CASSMGREGYTF	TGTGCCAGTAGTATGGGACGAGAGGGCTACACCTTC
TRBJ1-1	few	TRBV6-2/TRBV6-3	.	CASSLGGVETEAFF	TGTGCCAGCAGCCTCGGGGGGGTAGAAACTGAAGCTTTCTTT
TRBJ2-1	once	TRBV19	TRBD2	CASSPGAGGYEQFF	TGTGCCAGTAGTCCGGGGGCGGGGGGCTATGAGCAGTTCTTC
TRBJ1-2	.	TRBV12-3/TRBV12-4	TRBD1	CANSSQQGQLTGGYTF	TGTGCCAACAGTTCCCAACAGGGACAGCTGACAGGAGGCTACACCTTC
TRBJ1-1	.	TRBV12-5	.	CASGLTSQGNTEAFF	TGTGCTAGTGGTTTGACCTCACAGGGGAACACTGAAGCTTTCTTT
TRBJ2-3	many	TRBV27	.	CASSPPSDTQYF	TGTGCCAGCAGTCCCCCCAGCGATACGCAGTATTTT
TRBJ2-2	.	TRBV19	.	CATYNRVSAGELFF	TGTGCCACCTATAACAGGGTATCGGCCGGGGAGCTGTTTTTT
TRBJ1-1	many	TRBV7-6	.	CASSATGIYTEAFF	TGTGCCAGCAGCGCTACAGGGATTTACACTGAAGCTTTCTTT
TRBJ2-3	.	TRBV4-1	TRBD2	CASSQKTSGRTDTQYF	TGCGCCAGCAGCCAGAAGACTAGCGGTCGCACAGATACGCAGTATTTT
TRBJ2-3	once	TRBV6-2/TRBV6-3	TRBD2	CASSYGLAGVRSTDTQYF	TGTGCCAGCAGTTACGGACTAGCGGGGGTTCGGAGCACAGATACGCAGTATTTT
TRBJ2-3	.	TRBV6-8	.	CASSSSDRDASTDTQYF	TGTGCCAGCAGTTCCTCAGACCGGGACGCAAGCACAGATACGCAGTATTTT
TRBJ2-2	.	TRBV4-3	TRBD1	CASSPSGTGTGELFF	TGCGCCAGCAGCCCTTCTGGGACAGGAACCGGGGAGCTGTTTTTT
TRBJ2-1	few	TRBV7-8	.	CASSLIGLYTYNEQFF	TGTGCCAGCAGCTTAATCGGCCTATACACGTACAATGAGCAGTTCTTC
TRBJ2-1	.	TRBV6-1	TRBD2	CASSFTPPLAGVNNEQFF	TGTGCCAGCAGTTTCACTCCCCCCCTAGCGGGGGTGAACAATGAGCAGTTCTTC
TRBJ2-5	many	TRBV6-1	TRBD1	CASSDAGTEETQYF	TGTGCCAGCAGTGATGCCGGGACAGAAGAGACCCAGTACTTC
TRBJ1-2	few	TRBV6-5	.	CASSYSSFYGYTF	TGTGCCAGCAGTTACAGCAGTTTCTATGGCTACACCTTC
TRBJ1-6	.	TRBV6-1	TRBD1	CASGGLRDRYYNSPLHF	TGTGCCAGCGGCGGCCTCCGGGACAGGTACTATAATTCACCCCTCCACTTT
TRBJ2-1	few	TRBV5-1	TRBD1	CASSAGGGNNEQFF	TGCGCCAGCAGCGCAGGGGGCGGCAACAATGAGCAGTTCTTC
TRBJ2-5	few	TRBV19	.	CASSSWGDEETQYF	TGTGCCAGTAGTTCTTGGGGGGATGAAGAGACCCAGTACTTC
TRBJ2-7	.	TRBV6-6	TRBD1	CASSHTGGSEQYF	TGTGCCAGCAGTCACACAGGGGGCTCCGAGCAGTACTTC
TRBJ2-1	.	TRBV3-1	TRBD2	CASSQAGGGYNEQFF	TGTGCCAGCAGCCAAGCGGGGGGGGGCTACAATGAGCAGTTCTTC
TRBJ2-7	.	TRBV25-1	TRBD2	CASSETFGGGEQYF	TGTGCCAGCAGTGAAACCTTTGGGGGAGGGGAGCAGTACTTC
TRBJ2-3	many	TRBV12-3/TRBV12-4	TRBD1	CASSTTGGTDTQYF	TGTGCCAGCAGTACGACAGGGGGCACAGATACGCAGTATTTT
TRBJ1-5	.	TRBV27	.	CASSLSGRWPQHF	TGTGCCAGCAGTTTATCCGGGCGATGGCCCCAGCATTTT
TRBJ2-1	.	TRBV19	.	CASSIEGRPNEQFF	TGTGCCAGTAGTATAGAAGGACGGCCCAATGAGCAGTTCTTC
TRBJ1-2	many	TRBV7-2	.	CASRMYCFGYTF	TGTGCCAGCAGGATGTACTGCTTCGGCTACACCTTC
TRBJ2-7	.	TRBV27	.	CASSFGVGYEQYF	TGTGCCAGCAGTTTTGGGGTTGGCTACGAGCAGTACTTC
TRBJ1-2	.	TRBV20-1	.	CSVPTGRYGYTF	TGCAGTGTTCCAACAGGGAGGTATGGCTACACCTTC
TRBJ2-6	.	TRBV28	.	CASSLMGAPGANVLTF	TGTGCCAGCAGTTTAATGGGGGCTCCTGGGGCCAACGTCCTGACTTTC
TRBJ1-5	few	TRBV2	TRBD1	CASSGPTGISNQPQHF	TGTGCCAGCAGTGGCCCGACAGGGATTAGCAATCAGCCCCAGCATTTT
TRBJ2-1	.	TRBV20-1	.	CSARGLYNEQFF	TGCAGTGCTAGAGGGCTTTACAATGAGCAGTTCTTC
TRBJ2-7	few	TRBV4-1	TRBD2	CASSHRTSGSSYEQYF	TGCGCCAGCAGCCACCGGACTAGCGGAAGCTCCTACGAGCAGTACTTC
TRBJ2-1	few	TRBV12-5	.	CASAPPGNEQFF	TGTGCTAGTGCCCCACCGGGCAATGAGCAGTTCTTC
TRBJ1-6	.	TRBV2	.	CASRQRGGGSYNSPLHF	TGTGCCAGCAGGCAAAGGGGGGGGGGCTCCTATAATTCACCCCTCCACTTT
TRBJ2-1	.	TRBV6-2/TRBV6-3	TRBD1	CASSYLLTGVLYNEQFF	TGTGCCAGCAGTTACTTGCTTACAGGGGTTCTCTACAATGAGCAGTTCTTC
TRBJ2-2	.	TRBV2	TRBD1	CASREPGQGLPNTGELFF	TGTGCCAGCAGAGAACCGGGACAGGGACTACCGAACACCGGGGAGCTGTTTTTT
TRBJ1-4	.	TRBV27	.	CASSPHVAATNEKLFF	TGTGCCAGCAGTCCCCATGTGGCAGCTACTAATGAAAAACTGTTTTTT
TRBJ2-1	many	TRBV7-8	.	CASSAEVGRGIDEQFF	TGTGCCAGCAGTGCGGAGGTTGGCAGGGGAATAGATGAGCAGTTCTTC
TRBJ2-7	.	TRBV6-5	.	CASSYSGGFSYEQYF	TGTGCCAGCAGTTACTCTGGCGGTTTCTCCTACGAGCAGTACTTC
TRBJ2-6	.	TRBV6-1	TRBD1	CASRGTGTGGANVLTF	TGTGCCAGCAGGGGGACAGGAACGGGAGGGGCCAACGTCCTGACTTTC
TRBJ1-1	.	TRBV19	.	CASSITVETLNTEAFF	TGTGCCAGTAGTATTACTGTTGAGACCTTGAACACTGAAGCTTTCTTT
TRBJ1-1	few	TRBV6-5	TRBD1	CASSYSGTGADEAFF	TGTGCCAGCAGTTACTCTGGGACAGGGGCAGATGAAGCTTTCTTT
TRBJ2-2	.	TRBV4-3	.	CASSARVPGELFF	TGCGCCAGCAGCGCTAGAGTGCCCGGGGAGCTGTTTTTT
TRBJ1-4	few	TRBV24-1	.	CATSRVSLEKLFF	TGTGCCACCAGTCGGGTCTCTTTGGAAAAACTGTTTTTT
TRBJ2-2	few	TRBV7-6	.	CASSLAGKATGELFF	TGTGCCAGCAGCTTAGCCGGGAAGGCCACCGGGGAGCTGTTTTTT
TRBJ1-2	.	TRBV27	.	CASYGRGAANYGYTF	TGTGCCAGCTATGGCCGCGGGGCCGCTAACTATGGCTACACCTTC
TRBJ1-4	.	TRBV7-9	.	CASSSRGAGAANEKLFF	TGTGCCAGCAGCTCCCGGGGGGCGGGGGCAGCGAATGAAAAACTGTTTTTT